This is a list of T cell receptor beta chains from one sample in a study of early T cells in non-severe SARS-CoV-2 infection. TCRdb recomputed calls from the 5' RACE reads with MiXCR, one row per CDR3 protein. This sample has roughly 80,000 distinct CDR3 sequences, with over 12% found just once. The source material was whole blood. The receptor set was obtained from an adult who was a healthcare worker with PCR-confirmed SARS-CoV-2 infection or an uninfected control (not recorded which). Both conserved end residues are part of each CDR3. Each record gives: V gene, CDR3 length, J gene, D gene, clone size, CDR3 DNA, CDR3 protein. A D gene is named only where the DNA matches it firmly. Clone size appears in some rows only: once, few, many, or a class for an expanded clone.

TRBV19	15	TRBJ1-2	TRBD1	many	TGTGCCAGTACCAAACGTGAAGGGACAGCCTATGGCTACACCTTC	CASTKREGTAYGYTF
TRBV7-8	15	TRBJ2-1	TRBD2	.	TGTGCCAGCAGCTTATGGTCTAGCGGGAGAAATGAGCAGTTCTTC	CASSLWSSGRNEQFF
TRBV7-8	17	TRBJ2-5	TRBD2	many	TGTGCCAGCAGGGGCAGGCGGGGGTTGGGTCTTCGAGAGACCCAGTACTTC	CASRGRRGLGLRETQYF
TRBV19	15	TRBJ1-5	.	few	TGTGCCAGTAGTATCTTCGCCTCACATTGGGAGCCCCAGCATTTT	CASSIFASHWEPQHF
TRBV30	12	TRBJ1-6	.	few	TGTGCCTGGAAAGGAACGAGTTCACCCCTCCACTTT	CAWKGTSSPLHF
TRBV5-6	14	TRBJ2-3	TRBD2	.	TGTGCCAGCAGCTCGGGACTAGTGACAGATACGCAGTATTTT	CASSSGLVTDTQYF
TRBV5-1	13	TRBJ2-3	TRBD2	once	TGCGCCAGCACCCTGGGAGGGCCAGATACGCAGTATTTT	CASTLGGPDTQYF
TRBV4-1	17	TRBJ1-2	TRBD1	many	TGCGCCAGCAGCCTTCTCCGAGGGACAGGGGGCGACTATGGCTACACCTTC	CASSLLRGTGGDYGYTF
TRBV19	15	TRBJ2-1	TRBD2	few	TGTGCCAGTAGTATAGGGGGGACTATCTACAATGAGCAGTTCTTC	CASSIGGTIYNEQFF
TRBV18	13	TRBJ2-1	.	few	TGTGCCAGCTCACTACGGGACGACGGGGAGCAGTTCTTC	CASSLRDDGEQFF
TRBV7-6	13	TRBJ2-1	.	few	TGTGCCAGCAGCCCCGGGCTTCGCAATGAGCAGTTCTTC	CASSPGLRNEQFF
TRBV2	16	TRBJ2-3	.	.	TGTGCCAGCAGTGAAAGTGGGGGACCGTCCACAGATACGCAGTATTTT	CASSESGGPSTDTQYF
TRBV7-9	18	TRBJ2-7	TRBD2	.	TGTGCCAGCAGCTCAACCGGGACTAGCGGGGGGGCATCTCCCGAGCAGTACTTC	CASSSTGTSGGASPEQYF
TRBV5-5	16	TRBJ2-7	TRBD1	many	TGTGCCAGCAGCTTGGGACAGGGGGCTACCCTGTACGAGCAGTACTTC	CASSLGQGATLYEQYF
TRBV20-1	13	TRBJ1-2	.	.	TGCAGTGCTAGAGCGTCCAGGGACGACGGCTACACCTTC	CSARASRDDGYTF
TRBV28	15	TRBJ2-1	.	.	TGTGCCAGCAGTCCCTTTAGGGGTTCCTACAATGAGCAGTTCTTC	CASSPFRGSYNEQFF
TRBV4-1	15	TRBJ2-7	.	few	TGCGCCAGCAGCCAGGATCTAGGGGAATTCTACGAGCAGTACTTC	CASSQDLGEFYEQYF
TRBV7-9	13	TRBJ2-1	.	many	TGTGCCAGCAGTACAAGCTCCTACAATGAGCAGTTCTTC	CASSTSSYNEQFF
TRBV6-5	18	TRBJ1-1	.	few	TGTGCCAGCAGTTGGGCTCACCCGAAAGGCCTCCTGAACACTGAAGCTTTCTTT	CASSWAHPKGLLNTEAFF
TRBV4-1	16	TRBJ2-1	TRBD2	.	TGCGCCAGCAGCCAAGAGGGTGCGGGAGAGTTCAATGAGCAGTTCTTC	CASSQEGAGEFNEQFF
TRBV10-2	17	TRBJ2-1	.	few	TGCGCCAGCAGTCAGGTGGGAGACGGATTCCGGCAAGATGAGCAGTTCTTC	CASSQVGDGFRQDEQFF
TRBV20-1	13	TRBJ2-7	.	few	TGCAGTGCTAGCTTCGCAGCGGACTACGAGCAGTACTTC	CSASFAADYEQYF
TRBV20-1	14	TRBJ1-6	.	.	TGCAGTGCTAGAGATTACAGGCGCGATTCACCCCTCCACTTT	CSARDYRRDSPLHF
TRBV7-9	13	TRBJ2-1	.	.	TGTGTCAGCAGCCCCCCCTCTAGAGGTGAGCAGTTCTTC	CVSSPPSRGEQFF
TRBV6-2/TRBV6-3	14	TRBJ2-1	TRBD1	.	TGTGCCAGCAGTCATGGACAGGGGGAAAATGAGCAGTTCTTC	CASSHGQGENEQFF
TRBV4-1	20	TRBJ2-1	TRBD2	many	TGCGCCAGCAGCCAAGATCTGGCCCTCGGGCGGGGGTCTTCCTACAATGAGCAGTTCTTC	CASSQDLALGRGSSYNEQFF
TRBV28	16	TRBJ2-7	TRBD2	.	TGTGCCAGCAGTTTGTTAGCGGGGGGGCCCTCCTACGAGCAGTACTTC	CASSLLAGGPSYEQYF
TRBV20-1	14	TRBJ2-1	.	many	TGCAGTGCTAGGGATACGGACGGGATCCGTGAGCAGTTCTTC	CSARDTDGIREQFF
TRBV11-2	13	TRBJ2-7	.	many	TGTGCCAGCAGCCCCGGGCGGACCTACGAGCAGTACTTC	CASSPGRTYEQYF
TRBV10-2	16	TRBJ2-4	TRBD2	.	TGCGCCAGCAGTGAGTTCTTAGCGGGGGGGCGTAACATTCAGTACTTC	CASSEFLAGGRNIQYF
TRBV7-8	16	TRBJ2-7	.	few	TGTGCCAGCAGCTTAGCGGCGGTAGCTGGAGAGTACGAGCAGTACTTC	CASSLAAVAGEYEQYF
TRBV20-1	13	TRBJ1-5	.	few	TGCAGTGCTAGAAGGTCGGGGGACGGGCCCCAGCATTTT	CSARRSGDGPQHF
TRBV11-2	16	TRBJ2-1	.	.	TGTGCCAGCAGCTTAGATAGAGGGGTTGCCTACAATGAGCAGTTCTTC	CASSLDRGVAYNEQFF
TRBV6-2/TRBV6-3	17	TRBJ1-3	.	.	TGTGCCAGCAGCCGAGAACCGGGACGAACCTCTGGAAACACCATATATTTT	CASSREPGRTSGNTIYF
TRBV3-1	16	TRBJ2-1	TRBD1	.	TGTGCCAGCAGCCAGACAGGGGGCGGGTCCTACAATGAGCAGTTCTTC	CASSQTGGGSYNEQFF
TRBV4-1	15	TRBJ1-6	.	.	TGCGCCAGCAGCCAAGAAGGGAACGAGATAAGGACCCTCCACTTT	CASSQEGNEIRTLHF
TRBV10-3	13	TRBJ2-4	.	.	TGTGCCATCAGTGAGTTCCAGAAAAACATTCAGTACTTC	CAISEFQKNIQYF
TRBV29-1	13	TRBJ2-7	TRBD2	few	TGCAGCGTTGCCGGGAGGGTCAGGGACGAGCAGTACTTC	CSVAGRVRDEQYF
TRBV11-2	17	TRBJ2-4	.	few	TGTGCCAGCAGCTTAAACTCCAGGGGTCTGGACAAAAACATTCAGTACTTC	CASSLNSRGLDKNIQYF
TRBV29-1	12	TRBJ2-1	.	.	TGCAGCGTCTTTAGCGGAGGCAATGAGCAGTTCTTC	CSVFSGGNEQFF
TRBV20-1	14	TRBJ2-6	.	.	TGCAGTGCTACCCGGGACTCTGGGGCCAACGTCCTGACTTTC	CSATRDSGANVLTF
TRBV10-3	13	TRBJ2-7	.	few	TGTGCCATCACCCTGGGACTGCACTACGAGCAGTACTTC	CAITLGLHYEQYF
TRBV27	15	TRBJ1-4	.	many	TGTGCCAGCAGTTTATCGGCAGCAACTAATGAAAAACTGTTTTTT	CASSLSAATNEKLFF
TRBV5-6	11	TRBJ1-4	.	many	TGTGCCAGCAGCTTGGGCGAAAAACTGTTTTTT	CASSLGEKLFF
TRBV3-1	15	TRBJ1-6	.	many	TGTGCCAGCAGCCAAGGGCGGCGGGAGAATTCACCCCTCCACTTT	CASSQGRRENSPLHF
TRBV5-4	11	TRBJ2-5	.	few	TGTGCCAGCAGCTTTCTGGAGACCCAGTACTTC	CASSFLETQYF
TRBV12-3/TRBV12-4	16	TRBJ2-3	.	few	TGTGCCAGCAGTCCTAGGGACTTCTTTACCACAGATACGCAGTATTTT	CASSPRDFFTTDTQYF
TRBV4-1	14	TRBJ2-1	TRBD2	few	TGCGCCAGCAGCCAAGATCCCGCGGGAGATGAGCAGTTCTTC	CASSQDPAGDEQFF
TRBV6-5	14	TRBJ2-1	.	.	TGTGCCACCAATAGTCTCGGCTCCTACAATGAGCAGTTCTTC	CATNSLGSYNEQFF
TRBV6-5	13	TRBJ2-3	.	.	TGTGCCGCAGGGGACATCGTTTCAGATACGCAGTATTTT	CAAGDIVSDTQYF
TRBV7-2	10	TRBJ1-2	.	many	TGTGCCAGTGGGGGGTATGGCTACACCTTC	CASGGYGYTF
TRBV7-3	14	TRBJ2-1	.	.	TGTGCCAGCAGCTTAAAAGGGGCCTCCAATGAGCAGTTCTTC	CASSLKGASNEQFF
TRBV27	13	TRBJ2-7	.	.	TGTGCCAGCAGTTTGGGGAAGGCTTACGAGCAGTACTTC	CASSLGKAYEQYF
TRBV11-2	13	TRBJ1-6	.	few	TGTGCCAGCAGCTTCCGGCGGGATTCACCCCTCCACTTT	CASSFRRDSPLHF
TRBV14	18	TRBJ2-3	TRBD2	many	TGTGCCAGCAGCCAAGCCCCTCTAGCGGGAGTCGGTGCAGATACGCAGTATTTT	CASSQAPLAGVGADTQYF
TRBV7-6	17	TRBJ2-3	TRBD2	.	TGTGCCAGCAGCTTAGAGGTGCTAGCGGACCCCACAGATACGCAGTATTTT	CASSLEVLADPTDTQYF